This is a list of T cell receptor beta chains from one sample in a study of vaccination and CD4 T cells after COVID-19. MiXCR was run by TCRdb on the PCR reads, yielding one entry per CDR3 protein. The profile covers some 20,000 distinct CDR3 sequences, with approximately 50% appearing a single time and 16% taken by the ten largest. No antigen has been assigned to these receptors. Sequencing was done on a sample of CD4+ T cells from blood, cultured in vitro. These receptors all come from a human donor who had recovered from COVID-19. Each CDR3 is given with its conserved first and last residue. Each record gives: CDR3 DNA, CDR3 protein, V gene, J gene, clone size, D gene. D genes are given only for firm matches. Not every row has a clone size; where given, it reads once, few, many or a size class.

TGTGCCAGTAGTATTGGGCTTAAGTGGGGCGAGCAGTACTTC	CASSIGLKWGEQYF	TRBV19	TRBJ2-7	few	NA
TGCAGTGCTGGAGATTGGGGGTCGTACACCTTC	CSAGDWGSYTF	TRBV20-1	TRBJ1-2	NA	NA
TGCAGTGCTAGTCCCATGGGCAGGGGAAGTAATCAGCCCCAGCATTTT	CSASPMGRGSNQPQHF	TRBV20-1	TRBJ1-5	NA	NA
TGTGCCAGCAGCGGAACCGGGACAGGGGGCGGCAATCAGCCCCAGCATTTT	CASSGTGTGGGNQPQHF	TRBV28	TRBJ1-5	NA	TRBD1
TGTGCCAGCAGGGGCACGGTCACCGGGGAGCTGTTTTTT	CASRGTVTGELFF	TRBV2	TRBJ2-2	NA	NA
TGTGCCAGCAGCTTAGCGTTGGGGCATTGGGGTACGCAGTATTTT	CASSLALGHWGTQYF	TRBV7-9	TRBJ2-3	once	NA
TGTGCCTGGAGTGGCCGGGACCGCCTCGTTCGTAACAATCAGCCCCAGCATTTT	CAWSGRDRLVRNNQPQHF	TRBV30	TRBJ1-5	NA	NA
TGTGCCAGCAGGGAGAATGACAGGGGGCGATCACCCCTCCACTTT	CASRENDRGRSPLHF	TRBV2	TRBJ1-6	NA	TRBD1
TGTGCCAGCAGGTTCCAGGGGAATTCACCCCTCCACTTT	CASRFQGNSPLHF	TRBV6-1	TRBJ1-6	NA	NA
TGTGCCAGCAGGCGTTCCGGGGCTAACTATGGCTACACCTTC	CASRRSGANYGYTF	TRBV28	TRBJ1-2	once	NA
TGTGCCAGCAGCCAGTTCTTAAATCAGCCCCAGCATTTT	CASSQFLNQPQHF	TRBV6-1	TRBJ1-5	NA	NA
TGTGCCACCTGCCGGGGGGGGGTCGGCTCCTACGAGCAGTACTTC	CATCRGGVGSYEQYF	TRBV28	TRBJ2-7	NA	TRBD2
TGTGCCAGCAGCCCCGGGTGGGTCGGCGAGCAGTACTTC	CASSPGWVGEQYF	TRBV11-2	TRBJ2-7	NA	NA
TGTGCCAGTGAGGGTGGGGGGGCCCGAGGTTCCGGCTACACCTTC	CASEGGGARGSGYTF	TRBV28	TRBJ1-2	NA	NA
TGTGCCAGCAGCTTCCAGGGGACTGGGGCCAACGTCCTGACTTTC	CASSFQGTGANVLTF	TRBV11-2	TRBJ2-6	few	NA
TGTGCCAGCAGCCCACGGGGCGGACTAGCAGATACGCAGTATTTT	CASSPRGGLADTQYF	TRBV6-1	TRBJ2-3	NA	TRBD2
TGTGCCACCAGCGCTGCACAGGGGTGGTCCTATGGCTACACCTTC	CATSAAQGWSYGYTF	TRBV15	TRBJ1-2	NA	TRBD1
TGTGCCACCAGTGACCGGGACAGGGGAGGTCAGCCCCAGCATTTT	CATSDRDRGGQPQHF	TRBV24-1	TRBJ1-5	NA	TRBD1
TGTGCCAGCAGCCTGACAGGGCGGGATAGCAATCAGCCCCAGCATTTT	CASSLTGRDSNQPQHF	TRBV28	TRBJ1-5	NA	TRBD1
TGTGCCAGCAGCTTGGGCAGGATCATGAACACTGAAGCTTTCTTT	CASSLGRIMNTEAFF	TRBV5-4	TRBJ1-1	NA	NA
TGCAGTGCTAGAGGCCTATCCCGGGACAGGGGATACAATGAGCAGTTCTTC	CSARGLSRDRGYNEQFF	TRBV20-1	TRBJ2-1	NA	TRBD1
TGTGCCAGCAGCTTGGGTCTGGGGTTTCGGACTGAAGCTTTCTTT	CASSLGLGFRTEAFF	TRBV5-4	TRBJ1-1	NA	NA
TGCAGTGCTCCCTCGGGACTTCCCTTTACGCAGTATTTT	CSAPSGLPFTQYF	TRBV20-1	TRBJ2-3	NA	NA
TGCAGCGCGGGGGCGTGGAGGTACGATACGCAGTATTTT	CSAGAWRYDTQYF	TRBV29-1	TRBJ2-3	NA	NA
TGTGCCAGCCGGGGGGGAGTAGATCAGCCCCAGCATTTT	CASRGGVDQPQHF	TRBV6-1	TRBJ1-5	NA	NA
TGTGCCAGCAGCTTAAATACCCAAACCCTCGACCAGTACTTC	CASSLNTQTLDQYF	TRBV11-3	TRBJ2-5	NA	NA
TGTGCCAGCAGCTCCCGGGGGAATCAGCCCCAGCATTTT	CASSSRGNQPQHF	TRBV7-2	TRBJ1-5	few	NA
TGTGCCTGGAGACCGGTAATTAGCACAGATACGCAGTATTTT	CAWRPVISTDTQYF	TRBV30	TRBJ2-3	NA	NA
TGTGCCAGCAGGGGGGCAGGGAATCAGCCCCAGCATTTT	CASRGAGNQPQHF	TRBV6-1	TRBJ1-5	few	NA
TGTGCCAGCAGTCACCGTGCGGGGGCGCAGGTGGATGGCTACACCTTC	CASSHRAGAQVDGYTF	TRBV6-1	TRBJ1-2	NA	NA
TGTGCCACCAGCAGCCCGGGACAGCTCTGTTTCTATAATTCACCCCTCCACTTT	CATSSPGQLCFYNSPLHF	TRBV15	TRBJ1-6	few	TRBD1
TGCGCCAGCAGCCTACCGACAGGGGCGGGCACAGATACGCAGTATTTT	CASSLPTGAGTDTQYF	TRBV5-1	TRBJ2-3	NA	TRBD1
TGTGCCAGCAGTGTTCAGGGCAGGGGACCCACTGAAGCTTTCTTT	CASSVQGRGPTEAFF	TRBV6-1	TRBJ1-1	NA	NA
TGTGCCAGCAGTTTGTTGATTGGCGGGGCTTTCAATGAGCAGTTCTTC	CASSLLIGGAFNEQFF	TRBV27	TRBJ2-1	few	NA
TGTGCCAGCAGTACGAACCGGTGGAATGAGCAGTTCTTC	CASSTNRWNEQFF	TRBV12-3/TRBV12-4	TRBJ2-1	NA	NA
TGCAGTGCGGATGACAGGGGGATCGACGAGCAGTACTTC	CSADDRGIDEQYF	TRBV20-1	TRBJ2-7	NA	TRBD1
TGTGCCAGCAGCTCGGGGGTCAACACTGAAGCTTTCTTT	CASSSGVNTEAFF	TRBV7-3	TRBJ1-1	medium-sized	NA
TGTGCCAGCACCAAGGGACTAGCGGGGGGCCTTGCTAAGACCCAGTACTTC	CASTKGLAGGLAKTQYF	TRBV2	TRBJ2-5	NA	TRBD2
TGTGCCAGCAGTTTTAGTTTCCGGGCCAGCTCCGCCAGCTCCTACGAGCAGTACTTC	CASSFSFRASSASSYEQYF	TRBV12-3/TRBV12-4	TRBJ2-7	few	NA
TGTGCCAGCAGTTTGGACAGGATGGGTCAGCCCCAGCATTTT	CASSLDRMGQPQHF	TRBV12-3/TRBV12-4	TRBJ1-5	NA	TRBD1
TGTGCCAGCAGCTTAAGGGGGGAATTACAGTACTTC	CASSLRGELQYF	TRBV7-9	TRBJ2-7	few	NA
TGTGCCAGCAGTGACTCACCGCCGGGCGGAGGCACAGATACGCAGTATTTT	CASSDSPPGGGTDTQYF	TRBV6-4	TRBJ2-3	NA	NA
TGTGCCAGCAGCTTAGCCGTACAGTTTTACGAGCAGTACTTC	CASSLAVQFYEQYF	TRBV11-2	TRBJ2-7	NA	NA
TGTGCCAGCAACGGGAAGGACGGCGCGAGGGGCTACGAGCAGTACTTC	CASNGKDGARGYEQYF	TRBV2	TRBJ2-7	NA	NA
TGTGCCAGCAGTTTCGTCGAGACAGGGGGCAGGACGAACACTGAAGCTTTCTTT	CASSFVETGGRTNTEAFF	TRBV6-5	TRBJ1-1	few	TRBD1
TGTGCCAGCTCACCCCAGGGGGACTACAATGAGCAGTTCTTC	CASSPQGDYNEQFF	TRBV18	TRBJ2-1	once	TRBD1
TGCAGTGCTAGATACCGGGGAGGAAACACTGAAGCTTTCTTT	CSARYRGGNTEAFF	TRBV20-1	TRBJ1-1	NA	NA
TGTGCCACCAGCAGAGATAACCCGGGCCTGGGAGATACGCAGTATTTT	CATSRDNPGLGDTQYF	TRBV15	TRBJ2-3	NA	NA
TGTGCCAGCAGTTACTCGCAGGGAACCTACGAGCAGTACTTC	CASSYSQGTYEQYF	TRBV6-5	TRBJ2-7	NA	NA
TGTGCCAGCAGTAGGGGGACAGGGAAAACCGGGGAGCTGTTTTTT	CASSRGTGKTGELFF	TRBV12-3/TRBV12-4	TRBJ2-2	NA	TRBD1